A selection of T cell receptor beta chains follows, all from one sample in a study of T cell repertoires in cytomegalovirus infection. No antigen has been identified for these receptors. TCRdb ran MiXCR on the reads and lists one entry per CDR3 protein. The repertoire holds roughly 120,000 distinct CDR3 sequences, with 25% to 35% as singletons. The specimen comprised CD8+ T cells from cultured PBMCs, sampled from culture after CMV antigen stimulation. The receptors derive from a human donor in good health (CMV status not recorded). Some clones in this sample may be carry-over from other donors' samples. Each CDR3 is given with its conserved first and last residue. A D gene is named only where the DNA matches it firmly. Clone size is given for some rows only: seen once, a few or many times, or a class if the clone is expanded.

cdr3_nt cdr3_aa j_call clone_size v_call d_call
TGCGCCAGCAGCCGGTCGTTCCAGAACACTGAAGCTTTCTTT CASSRSFQNTEAFF TRBJ1-1 few TRBV4-1 -
TGCGCCAGCAGCCAAGAGGGGCTCAACAATGAGCAGTTCTTC CASSQEGLNNEQFF TRBJ2-1 - TRBV4-3 -
TGCAGTGCTAGTACGGACAGGGGAAATTCACCCCTCCACTTT CSASTDRGNSPLHF TRBJ1-6 - TRBV20-1 TRBD1
TGTGCCAGTAAGGCGTCTGGGACTGAAGCTTTCTTT CASKASGTEAFF TRBJ1-1 - TRBV19 -
TGTGCCAGCAGCCAAGACCCCTCAGGCGCGACTAACTATGGCTACACCTTC CASSQDPSGATNYGYTF TRBJ1-2 - TRBV3-1 -
TGTGCCAGCAGTTTATCCGCCCCCTGGGGTTCTAACTATGGCTACACCTTC CASSLSAPWGSNYGYTF TRBJ1-2 few TRBV27 -
TGCAGTGCTAGAAATAGCGGGGGGGTAAAGGAGCAGTTCTTC CSARNSGGVKEQFF TRBJ2-1 - TRBV20-1 TRBD2
TGTGCCAGCAGCTCTCTTTTGAGGACAGGACCAAATGAGCAGTTCTTC CASSSLLRTGPNEQFF TRBJ2-1 - TRBV7-6 TRBD1
TGTGCCAGCAGCTTAGCGGGGGTCACCGGGGAGCTGTTTTTT CASSLAGVTGELFF TRBJ2-2 - TRBV2 TRBD2
TGTGCCAGCAGTGAGGGGGCCGCTGAAGCTTTCTTT CASSEGAAEAFF TRBJ1-1 - TRBV6-2/TRBV6-3 TRBD1
TGCAGTGCTAGAGATATCACCAGGGGCGGCAATCAGCCCCAGCATTTT CSARDITRGGNQPQHF TRBJ1-5 - TRBV20-1 -
TGCGCCAGCAGCGGGGGACTGGGGGAGGATGAGCAGTTCTTC CASSGGLGEDEQFF TRBJ2-1 - TRBV5-1 -
TGTGCCAGCAGCTTTCCGGGCGGAGACGGTGGTATCCTCTACAATGAGCAGTTCTTC CASSFPGGDGGILYNEQFF TRBJ2-1 many TRBV7-9 -
TGTGCCAGCAGTGAAACGGGGACCCTAATTGAACGCACAGATACGCAGTATTTT CASSETGTLIERTDTQYF TRBJ2-3 - TRBV2 -
TGTGCCACCAGCAGAGATCGTGTCAGGGGGGGATCTGGGGCCAACGTCCTGACTTTC CATSRDRVRGGSGANVLTF TRBJ2-6 - TRBV15 -
TGTGCCAGCAGTTCCCCCAGGGAGCAGTACTTC CASSSPREQYF TRBJ2-7 few TRBV28 -
TGTGCCAGCAGCCAAACCGGGACAGGCCCCTACGAGCAGTACTTC CASSQTGTGPYEQYF TRBJ2-7 many TRBV11-2 TRBD1
TGCGCCAGCAGCCCATACGGACAGGGGCTCTACGAGCAGTACTTC CASSPYGQGLYEQYF TRBJ2-7 - TRBV4-1 TRBD1